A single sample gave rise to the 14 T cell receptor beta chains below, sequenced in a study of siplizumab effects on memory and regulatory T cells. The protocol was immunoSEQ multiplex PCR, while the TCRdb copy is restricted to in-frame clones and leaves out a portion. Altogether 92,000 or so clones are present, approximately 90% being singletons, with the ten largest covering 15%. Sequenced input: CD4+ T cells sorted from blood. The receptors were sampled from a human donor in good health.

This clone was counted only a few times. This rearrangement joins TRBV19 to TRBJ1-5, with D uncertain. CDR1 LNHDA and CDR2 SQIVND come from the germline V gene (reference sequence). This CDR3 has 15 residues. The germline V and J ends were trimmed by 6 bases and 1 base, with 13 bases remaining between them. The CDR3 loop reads CASRVEVGSNQPQHF. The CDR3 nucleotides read TGTGCCAGTAGAGTAGAAGTAGGGAGCAATCAGCCCCAGCATTTT.

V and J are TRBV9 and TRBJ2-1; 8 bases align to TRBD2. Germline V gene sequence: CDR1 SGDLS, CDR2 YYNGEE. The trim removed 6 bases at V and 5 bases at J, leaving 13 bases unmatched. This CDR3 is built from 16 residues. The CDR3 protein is CASNMDGRASNNEQFF. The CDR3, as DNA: TGTGCCAGCAACATGGACGGGAGGGCCTCTAACAATGAGCAGTTCTTC. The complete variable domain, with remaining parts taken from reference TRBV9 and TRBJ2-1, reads DSGVTQTPKHLITATGQRVTLRCSPRSGDLSVYWYQQSLDQGLQFLIQYYNGEERAKGNILERFSAQQFPDLHSELNLSSLELGDSALYFCASNMDGRASNNEQFFGPGTRLTVL.

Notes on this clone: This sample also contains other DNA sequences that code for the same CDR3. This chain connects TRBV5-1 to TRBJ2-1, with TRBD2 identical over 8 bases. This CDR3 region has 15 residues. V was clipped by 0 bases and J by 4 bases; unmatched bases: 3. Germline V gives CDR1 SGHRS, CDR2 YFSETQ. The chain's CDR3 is CASSLDGRAYNEQFF. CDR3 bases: TGCGCCAGCAGCTTGGACGGGAGGGCTTACAATGAGCAGTTCTTC.

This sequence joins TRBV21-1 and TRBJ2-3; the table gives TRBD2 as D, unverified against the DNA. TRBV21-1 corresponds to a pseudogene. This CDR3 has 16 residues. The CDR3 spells CASSKPQLVSTDTQYF. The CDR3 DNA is TGTGCCAGCAGCAAACCTCAACTTGTTAGCACAGATACGCAGTATTTT.

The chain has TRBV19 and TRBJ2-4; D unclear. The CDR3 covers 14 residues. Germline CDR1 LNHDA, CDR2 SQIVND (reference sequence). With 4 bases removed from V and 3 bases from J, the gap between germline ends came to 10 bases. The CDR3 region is CASSSGYDKNIQYF. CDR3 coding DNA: TGTGCCAGTAGTAGCGGTTACGACAAAAACATTCAGTACTTC. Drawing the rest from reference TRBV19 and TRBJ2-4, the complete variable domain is DGGITQSPKYLFRKEGQNVTLSCEQNLNHDAMYWYRQDPGQGLRLIYYSQIVNDFQKGDIAEGYSVSREKKESFPLTVTSAQKNPTAFYLCASSSGYDKNIQYFGAGTRLSVL.

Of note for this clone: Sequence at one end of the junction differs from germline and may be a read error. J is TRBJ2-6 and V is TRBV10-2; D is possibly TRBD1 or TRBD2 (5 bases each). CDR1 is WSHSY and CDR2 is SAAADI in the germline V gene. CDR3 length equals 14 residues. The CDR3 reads CASGGPSGANILTF. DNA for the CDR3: TGCGCCAGCGGGGGACCCTCTGGGGCCAACATCCTGACTTTC.

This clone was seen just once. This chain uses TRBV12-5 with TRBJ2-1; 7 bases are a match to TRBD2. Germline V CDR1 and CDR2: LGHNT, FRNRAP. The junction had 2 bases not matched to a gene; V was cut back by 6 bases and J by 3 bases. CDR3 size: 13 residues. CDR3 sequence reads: CASGSGVYNEQFF. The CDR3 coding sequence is TGTGCTAGTGGGAGCGGGGTCTACAATGAGCAGTTCTTC.

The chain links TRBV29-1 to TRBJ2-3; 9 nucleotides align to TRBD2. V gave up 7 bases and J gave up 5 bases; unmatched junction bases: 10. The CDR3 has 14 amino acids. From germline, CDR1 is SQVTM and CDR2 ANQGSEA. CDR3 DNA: TGCAGCGCCCCCAAGGATAGCGGGAGAGATACGCAGTATTTT. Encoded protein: CSAPKDSGRDTQYF.

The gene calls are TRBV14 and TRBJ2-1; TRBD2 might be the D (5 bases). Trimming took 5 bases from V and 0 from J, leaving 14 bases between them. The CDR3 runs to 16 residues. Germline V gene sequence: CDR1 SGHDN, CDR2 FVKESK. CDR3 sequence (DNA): TGTGCCAGCAGCACACGGACTGCGGACTCCTACAATGAGCAGTTCTTC. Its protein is CASSTRTADSYNEQFF.

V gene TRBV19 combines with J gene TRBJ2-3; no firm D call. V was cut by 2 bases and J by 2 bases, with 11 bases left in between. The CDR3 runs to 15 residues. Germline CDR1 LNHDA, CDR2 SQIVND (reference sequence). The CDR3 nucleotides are TGTGCCAGTAGTATAACTGGTCCTCCCACAGATACGCAGTATTTT. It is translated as CASSITGPPTDTQYF.

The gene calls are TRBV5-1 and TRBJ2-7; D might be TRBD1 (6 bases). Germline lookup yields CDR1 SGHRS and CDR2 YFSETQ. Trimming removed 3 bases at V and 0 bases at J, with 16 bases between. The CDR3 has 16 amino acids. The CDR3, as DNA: TGCGCCAGCAGCTCCACCTTGAGGGGGAGCTCCTACGAGCAGTACTTC. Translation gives CASSSTLRGSSYEQYF.

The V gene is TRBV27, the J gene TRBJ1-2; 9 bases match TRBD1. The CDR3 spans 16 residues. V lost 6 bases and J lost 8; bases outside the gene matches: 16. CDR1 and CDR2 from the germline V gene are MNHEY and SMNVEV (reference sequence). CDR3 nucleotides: TGTGCCAGCAGCCCCCGGACAGGGGTCGGGGGGAACGGCTACACCTTC. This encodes CASSPRTGVGGNGYTF.

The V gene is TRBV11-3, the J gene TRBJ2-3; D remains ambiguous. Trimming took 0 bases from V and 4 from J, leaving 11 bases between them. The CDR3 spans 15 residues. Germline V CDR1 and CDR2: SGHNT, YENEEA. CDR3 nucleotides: TGTGCCAGCAGCTTAGATCCTTTAAGGCCAGATACGCAGTATTTT. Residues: CASSLDPLRPDTQYF.

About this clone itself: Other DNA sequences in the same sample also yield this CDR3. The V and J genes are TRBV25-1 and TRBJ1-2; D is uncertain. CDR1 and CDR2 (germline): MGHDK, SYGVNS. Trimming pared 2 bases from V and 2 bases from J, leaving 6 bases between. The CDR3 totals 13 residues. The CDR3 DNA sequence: TGTGCCAGCAGTGAAGGGCACAACTATGGCTACACCTTC. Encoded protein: CASSEGHNYGYTF.